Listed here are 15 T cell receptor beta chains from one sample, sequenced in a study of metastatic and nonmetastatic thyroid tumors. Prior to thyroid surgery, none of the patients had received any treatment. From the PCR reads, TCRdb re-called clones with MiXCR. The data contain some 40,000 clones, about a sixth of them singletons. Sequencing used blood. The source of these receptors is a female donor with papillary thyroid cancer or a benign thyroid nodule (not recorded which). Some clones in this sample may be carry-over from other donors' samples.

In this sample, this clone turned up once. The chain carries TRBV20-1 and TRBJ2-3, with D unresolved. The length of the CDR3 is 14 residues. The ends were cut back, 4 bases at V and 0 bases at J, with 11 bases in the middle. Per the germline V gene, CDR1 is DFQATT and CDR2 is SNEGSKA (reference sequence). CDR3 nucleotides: TGCAGTGCTATGCGGCAGCCTAGCACAGATACGCAGTATTTT. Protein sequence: CSAMRQPSTDTQYF.

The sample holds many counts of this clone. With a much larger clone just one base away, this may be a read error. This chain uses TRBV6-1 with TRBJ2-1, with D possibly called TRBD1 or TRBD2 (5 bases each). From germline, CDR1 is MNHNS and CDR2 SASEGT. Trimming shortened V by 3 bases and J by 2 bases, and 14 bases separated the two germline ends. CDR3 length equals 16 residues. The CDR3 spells CASSESGTQTYNEQFF. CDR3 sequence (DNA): TGTGCCAGCAGTGAGTCCGGGACCCAAACCTACAATGAGCAGTTCTTC.

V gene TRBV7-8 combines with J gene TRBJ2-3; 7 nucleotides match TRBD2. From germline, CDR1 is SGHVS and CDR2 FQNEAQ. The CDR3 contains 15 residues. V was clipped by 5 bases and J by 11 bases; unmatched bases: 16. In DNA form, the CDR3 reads TGTGCCAGCAGCGCCGGACTAGGAGGGTCCTACGAGCAGTATTTT. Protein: CASSAGLGGSYEQYF.

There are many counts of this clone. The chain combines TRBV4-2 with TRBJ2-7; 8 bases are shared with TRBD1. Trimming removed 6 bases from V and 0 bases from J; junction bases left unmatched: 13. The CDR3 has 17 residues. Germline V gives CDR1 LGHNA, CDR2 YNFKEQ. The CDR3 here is CASRLDLGTGSSYEQYF. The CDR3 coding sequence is TGTGCCAGCAGGCTTGATCTTGGGACAGGTTCCTCCTACGAGCAGTACTTC.

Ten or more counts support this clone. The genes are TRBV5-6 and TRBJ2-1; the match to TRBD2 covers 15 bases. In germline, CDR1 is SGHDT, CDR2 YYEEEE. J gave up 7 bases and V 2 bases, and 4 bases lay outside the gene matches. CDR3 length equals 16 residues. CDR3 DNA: TGTGCCAGCAGCTTCACCGGGACTAGCGGGAGGAATGAGCAGTTCTTC. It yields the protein CASSFTGTSGRNEQFF.

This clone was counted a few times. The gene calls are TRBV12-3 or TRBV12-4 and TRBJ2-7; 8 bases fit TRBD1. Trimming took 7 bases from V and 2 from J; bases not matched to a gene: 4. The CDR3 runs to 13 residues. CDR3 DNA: TGTGCCAGCACCCAGGGGGCAGCCTACGAGCAGTACTTC. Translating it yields CASTQGAAYEQYF.

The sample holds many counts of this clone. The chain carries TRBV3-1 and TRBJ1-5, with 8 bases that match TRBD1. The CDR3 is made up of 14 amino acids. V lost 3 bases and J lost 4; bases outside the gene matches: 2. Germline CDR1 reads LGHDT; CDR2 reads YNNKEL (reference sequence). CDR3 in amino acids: CASSHGQGNQPQHF. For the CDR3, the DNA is TGTGCCAGCAGCCACGGACAGGGAAATCAGCCCCAGCATTTT.

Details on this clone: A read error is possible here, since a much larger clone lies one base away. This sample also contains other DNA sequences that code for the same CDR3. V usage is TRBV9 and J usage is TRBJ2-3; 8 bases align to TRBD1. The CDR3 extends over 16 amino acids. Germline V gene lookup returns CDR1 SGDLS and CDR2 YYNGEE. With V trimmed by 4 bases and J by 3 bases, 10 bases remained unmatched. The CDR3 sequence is CASSPRTGGETDTQYF. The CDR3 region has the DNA TGTGCCAGCAGCCCGCGTACAGGGGGAGAAACAGATACGCAGTATTTT.

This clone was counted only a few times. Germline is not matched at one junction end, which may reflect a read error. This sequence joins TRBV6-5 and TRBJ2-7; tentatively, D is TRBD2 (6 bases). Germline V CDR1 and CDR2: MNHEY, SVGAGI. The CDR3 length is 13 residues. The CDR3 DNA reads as TGTGCCAGCAGTTTGGGACTTGAATACGAGCATTACTTC. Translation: CASSLGLEYEHYF.

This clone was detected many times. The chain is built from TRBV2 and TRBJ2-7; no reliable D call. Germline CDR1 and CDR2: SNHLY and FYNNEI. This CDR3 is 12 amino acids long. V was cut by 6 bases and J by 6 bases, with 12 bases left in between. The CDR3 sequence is CASRFGRLEQYF. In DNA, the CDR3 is TGTGCCAGCAGGTTTGGGCGGCTCGAGCAGTACTTC.

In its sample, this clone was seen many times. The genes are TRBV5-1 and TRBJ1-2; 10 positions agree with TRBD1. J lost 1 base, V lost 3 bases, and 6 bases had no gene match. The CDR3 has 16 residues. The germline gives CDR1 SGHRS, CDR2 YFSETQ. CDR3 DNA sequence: TGCGCCAGCAGCTGGGACAGGGGTCTGGATAACTATGGCTACACCTTC. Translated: CASSWDRGLDNYGYTF.

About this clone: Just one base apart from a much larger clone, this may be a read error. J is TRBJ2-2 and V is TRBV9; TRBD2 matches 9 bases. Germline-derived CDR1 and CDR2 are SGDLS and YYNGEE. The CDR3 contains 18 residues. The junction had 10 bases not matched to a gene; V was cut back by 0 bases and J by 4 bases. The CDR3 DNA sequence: TGTGCCAGCAGCGTAGACCTAGCGGGATGGCCTGTCACCGGGGAGCTGTTTTTT. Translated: CASSVDLAGWPVTGELFF.

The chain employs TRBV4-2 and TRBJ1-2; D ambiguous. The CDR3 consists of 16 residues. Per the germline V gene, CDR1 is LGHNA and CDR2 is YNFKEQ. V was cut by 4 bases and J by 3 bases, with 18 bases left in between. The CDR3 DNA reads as TGTGCCAGCAGCCGAATGATTGGCCCCCGGGACTATGGCTACACCTTC. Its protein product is CASSRMIGPRDYGYTF.

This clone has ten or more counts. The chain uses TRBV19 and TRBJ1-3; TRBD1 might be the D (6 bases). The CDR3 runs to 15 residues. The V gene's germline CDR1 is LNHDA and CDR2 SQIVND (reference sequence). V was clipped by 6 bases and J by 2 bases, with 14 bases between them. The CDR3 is CASSTTGNTGNTIYF. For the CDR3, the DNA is TGTGCCAGTAGCACAACAGGGAACACTGGAAACACCATATATTTT.

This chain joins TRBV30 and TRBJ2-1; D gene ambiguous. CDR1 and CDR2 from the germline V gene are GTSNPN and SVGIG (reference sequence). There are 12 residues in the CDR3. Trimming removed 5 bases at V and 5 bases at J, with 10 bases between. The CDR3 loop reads CAWGRLDNEQFF. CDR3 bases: TGTGCCTGGGGGCGTTTGGACAATGAGCAGTTCTTC.